This T cell receptor beta chain emerged from a study of blood T cells in healthy people across ages (dated by TCRdb to 2014 to 2015). Regarding the research as a whole: In model experiments, template switching captured roughly one uniquely barcoded TCR beta cDNA molecule for every two T cells. The study measured age-related changes in TCR beta repertoire diversity using deep sequencing normalized with unique cDNA molecular identifiers. Donors were grouped into four age groups: young (average approximately 16 years), middle-aged (39), aged (around 56) and long-lived (82). Two additional independent replicas of 1 million unique cDNA reads from the same blood draw were analyzed for two donors (one aged 18 to 30 and one aged 80 or older). Study-level results and caveats: As age increased, observed TCR beta diversity per million T cells dropped in a roughly linear way, and a significant reduction was already evident by age roughly 40. Compared with the aged group, more naive CD4+ T cells, fewer expanded clones and increased TCR diversity were shown by the long-lived group, suggesting age selection. Estimates of total diversity from one million sequenced T cells were regarded as lower bounds and underestimates. Bulk unsorted PBMC profiling prevented conclusive comparison of naive and antigen-experienced compartments. A strong correlation was found between observed TCR beta diversity and the percentage of naive T cells measured by flow cytometry. The CMV infection status of donors was not known, potentially confounding age-related changes in expanded clonotypes.

The approximately 41 donors, aged about 6 to 100 years, were systemically healthy Caucasian individuals from Russia. Approximately 11 milliliters of peripheral blood were drawn from each donor into EDTA-treated Vacutainer tubes. Ficoll-Paque density-gradient centrifugation was used to isolate PBMCs, with at least 7 million per sample. Total RNA was extracted from PBMCs with Trizol reagent, with at least 6 micrograms obtained per sample. For every donor, an aliquot of PBMCs went through flow cytometry to measure the percentages of naive CD45RAhigh/CD27high T cells. Libraries were built with 5' RACE. Instrument used: Illumina HiSeq 2500. A second PCR of roughly 6 to 11 cycles was run with a J-beta primer mix and a sample-barcoded 5' primer. A unique molecular identifier was introduced onto each TCR beta cDNA molecule by a template-switch 5' adaptor carrying 12 random nucleotides. At least 2.5 million CDR3-containing paired-end reads were obtained from each sample. First-strand cDNA was synthesized from all RNA with the Mint cDNA synthesis kit, primed by a TRBC-specific oligonucleotide. Following uracil-DNA glycosylase treatment, a first 18-cycle PCR with universal primers M1SS and BC2_uni_R was performed on all cDNA. Per the authors' processing: For normalization, 1 million high-quality reads, each with a distinct molecular identifier, were randomly selected from each sample. Reads with shared molecular identifiers were discarded instead of being binned into consensus sequences. CDR3 identification, clonotype clustering and error correction used MiTCR with a Q25 quality threshold and the strictest error-elimination algorithm. A nonparametric unseen species model with Euler transformation was used to estimate lower-bound total TCR beta diversity. Using fastp trimming at Q25 and MiXCR clonotype assembly, TCRdb reanalyzed the public sequencing data and kept in-frame beta chains. Here each entry gathers all rows of one CDR3 protein and keeps the most common genes and DNA. The V and J calls and clone size are TCRdb's, not the authors'. This sample has 800,000 or so distinct CDR3 sequences in its table, and 20% to 25% of those were observed once. The ten largest clones add up to 3% to 4% of the sample.

Trimming leaves V shorter by 0 bases and J shorter by 5 bases, with the junction holding 5 bases beyond the gene matches. Sequences SGHRS (CDR1) and YFSETQ (CDR2) are obtained from the germline V gene. The cysteine opens and the phenylalanine closes a CDR3 of 15 amino acids. Left in the record is the CDR3 DNA by itself, 45 bases read in frame from the first base. The table lists this clonotype with a few counts. The specificity of this receptor is unknown. No qualities accompany the bases; no much larger clone lies one base away. The same sample was also studied in work on T cells of mothers and their children. The second study also describes: The donors were nine systemically healthy Caucasian individuals, made up of three mothers and their six children. cDNA synthesis used all of the extracted RNA, with around 1.4 ug of RNA in each 15 ul reaction. In the second PCR, sample barcodes and 2-4 random nucleotides were introduced via the M1S primer. More than 8 million TCR beta CDR3 reads were obtained from each mother, and 2.5 million to 3 million reads were obtained from each child. In both related and unrelated pairs, thymic selection shapes the output of TCR recombination in a similar way, with inherited differences having only a minor effect. Related mother-child pairs always showed normalized repertoire overlap that was slightly higher than in unrelated mother-child pairs, though the difference was never significant. No persistent microchimeric T cell clones were detected, at a sensitivity of roughly 100 clones per million clonotypes. Deep NGS was used in the study to compare the TCR beta repertoires of mothers and children and to look for features that separate related mother-child pairs from unrelated individuals. The mean age was roughly 36 +/- 4 years for the mothers and approximately 11 +/- 4 years for the children. Libraries were sequenced on Illumina HiSeq 2000 with 100+100 nt paired-end reads after adapter ligation with NEBNext reagents. To avoid cross-contamination, the mother libraries and the child libraries were prepared a month apart and sequenced in separate runs. Each donor had between roughly 450,000 and 2,300,000 distinct TCR beta clonotypes identified. Naive TCR beta clonotypes were estimated from low-frequency clonotypes matched to each donor's FACS-determined naive share, without sorting.

The sample taken for sequencing was blood. The receptor's source is a boy between 10 and 17 years old in good health. The chain employs TRBV5-1 and TRBJ2-3; 8 nucleotides in the junction match TRBD2. The bases are TGCGCCAGCAGCTTGGGACCGGGAGGGGGAGATACGCAGTATTTT. It encodes CASSLGPGGGDTQYF.